This TCR beta chain originates from a study of Graves' ophthalmopathy and Graves' hyperthyroidism. Overall study: Prior to any treatment, peripheral blood was collected at the time of initial diagnosis.

Germline V CDR1 and CDR2: MNHNS, SASEGT. CDR3 size: 12 residues. The V and J ends lost 10 bases and 5 bases respectively, with 15 bases between them. The study amplified TCR beta CDR3 regions using RNA transcripts. HTBI primers primed a first-round RT-PCR, and a second-round multiplex PCR followed. TCRdb used MiXCR to reprocess the multiplex PCR reads, holding one entry per CDR3 protein. The data contain approximately 160,000 distinct CDR3 sequences, 35% to 50% of them singletons. In this sample, this clonotype turned up a few times. Input material: peripheral blood. The genes are TRBV6-1 and TRBJ2-7; D possibly corresponds to TRBD1 (6 bases). This receptor was obtained from a man between 25 and 39 years old with Graves' ophthalmopathy. CDR3 DNA: TGTGCCACCAACAGGGTAGTTGACGAGCAGTACTTC. Residues: CATNRVVDEQYF.